Listed below are T cell receptor beta chains from one sample, sequenced in a study of cytomegalovirus exposure and HLA in healthy donors. The repertoire was sequenced with immunoSEQ multiplex PCR; TCRdb's copy has only in-frame clones and lacks some. This table has 150,000 to 200,000 clones, 75% appearing once. The sequenced material came from PBMCs. These TCRs come from a woman aged 40 to 50 in good health and CMV-seropositive. Each CDR3 is given with its conserved first and last residue. A D gene is named only where the DNA matches it firmly. Expanded clones are given a class, and other clones once, few, many or no size at all.

v_call: TRBV9; clone_size: NA; j_call: TRBJ1-1; d_call: TRBD1; cdr3_aa: CASSPDRGYTEAFF; cdr3_nt: TGTGCCAGCAGCCCGGACAGGGGATACACTGAAGCTTTCTTT
v_call: TRBV15; clone_size: NA; j_call: TRBJ1-4; d_call: NA; cdr3_aa: CATSRDREANEKLFF; cdr3_nt: TGTGCCACCAGCAGAGACAGGGAAGCTAATGAAAAACTGTTTTTT
v_call: TRBV6-1; clone_size: NA; j_call: TRBJ2-2; d_call: NA; cdr3_aa: CASWIQGGGTGELFF; cdr3_nt: TGTGCCAGTTGGATACAGGGCGGAGGCACCGGGGAGCTGTTTTTT
v_call: TRBV23-1; clone_size: once; j_call: TRBJ1-1; d_call: NA; cdr3_aa: CASSQYAGLGNTEAFF; cdr3_nt: TGCGCCAGCAGTCAATACGCCGGCCTAGGAAACACTGAAGCTTTCTTT
v_call: TRBV7-9; clone_size: NA; j_call: TRBJ2-2; d_call: NA; cdr3_aa: CASGGLPNTGELFF; cdr3_nt: TGTGCCAGCGGGGGACTGCCGAACACCGGGGAGCTGTTTTTT
v_call: TRBV28; clone_size: NA; j_call: TRBJ2-5; d_call: NA; cdr3_aa: CASSFLRETQYF; cdr3_nt: TGTGCCAGCAGTTTTTTGCGGGAGACCCAGTACTTC
v_call: TRBV9; clone_size: once; j_call: TRBJ2-1; d_call: TRBD2; cdr3_aa: CASSVGTSLASGEQFF; cdr3_nt: TGTGCCAGCAGCGTCGGGACTAGCCTCGCTTCAGGTGAGCAGTTCTTC
v_call: TRBV9; clone_size: NA; j_call: TRBJ1-2; d_call: NA; cdr3_aa: CASSALCGYTF; cdr3_nt: TGTGCCAGCAGCGCACTATGTGGCTACACCTTC
v_call: TRBV27; clone_size: once; j_call: TRBJ1-2; d_call: NA; cdr3_aa: CASSLQINYGYTF; cdr3_nt: TGTGCCAGCAGTTTACAGATTAACTATGGCTACACCTTC
v_call: TRBV2; clone_size: NA; j_call: TRBJ1-1; d_call: TRBD1; cdr3_aa: CASIEQGGTEAFF; cdr3_nt: TGTGCCAGTATAGAACAGGGGGGCACTGAAGCTTTCTTT
v_call: TRBV9; clone_size: few; j_call: TRBJ2-1; d_call: TRBD2; cdr3_aa: CASSVDQREDGEQFF; cdr3_nt: TGTGCCAGCAGCGTAGATCAGCGGGAGGACGGTGAGCAGTTCTTC
v_call: TRBV10-3; clone_size: NA; j_call: TRBJ1-1; d_call: NA; cdr3_aa: CATREAHTEAFF; cdr3_nt: TGTGCAACCCGGGAGGCGCACACTGAAGCTTTCTTT
v_call: TRBV4-1; clone_size: NA; j_call: TRBJ2-7; d_call: NA; cdr3_aa: CASSPYLERDEQYF; cdr3_nt: TGCGCCAGCAGCCCCTACCTCGAGCGGGACGAGCAGTACTTC
v_call: TRBV5-1; clone_size: NA; j_call: TRBJ1-2; d_call: NA; cdr3_aa: CASSLGPDYGYTF; cdr3_nt: TGCGCCAGCAGCTTGGGCCCGGACTATGGCTACACCTTC
v_call: TRBV2; clone_size: once; j_call: TRBJ1-4; d_call: TRBD1; cdr3_aa: CASSEDRELFF; cdr3_nt: TGTGCCAGCAGTGAGGACAGGGAACTGTTTTTT
v_call: TRBV7-9; clone_size: NA; j_call: TRBJ1-1; d_call: NA; cdr3_aa: CASSRSLLPGEAFF; cdr3_nt: TGTGCCAGCAGCCGTTCCCTTTTGCCGGGTGAAGCTTTCTTT
v_call: TRBV9; clone_size: NA; j_call: TRBJ2-6; d_call: NA; cdr3_aa: CASSGVEAGANVLTF; cdr3_nt: TGTGCCAGCAGCGGAGTGGAGGCTGGGGCCAACGTCCTGACTTTC
v_call: TRBV14; clone_size: NA; j_call: TRBJ2-2; d_call: NA; cdr3_aa: CASSQEFPMGGGELFF; cdr3_nt: TGTGCCAGCAGCCAAGAGTTCCCGATGGGAGGCGGGGAGCTGTTTTTT
v_call: TRBV6-5; clone_size: NA; j_call: TRBJ2-1; d_call: TRBD2; cdr3_aa: CASSWTSGKNNEQFF; cdr3_nt: TGTGCCAGCAGTTGGACTAGCGGGAAGAACAATGAGCAGTTCTTC
v_call: TRBV27; clone_size: NA; j_call: TRBJ1-2; d_call: TRBD1; cdr3_aa: CASSSRTGNHRYGYTF; cdr3_nt: TGTGCCAGCAGTTCGAGGACAGGGAACCATCGCTATGGCTACACCTTC
v_call: TRBV28; clone_size: NA; j_call: TRBJ2-4; d_call: TRBD1; cdr3_aa: CASSPGGEENIQYF; cdr3_nt: TGTGCCAGCAGTCCAGGGGGCGAGGAAAACATTCAGTACTTC
v_call: TRBV7-2; clone_size: NA; j_call: TRBJ1-2; d_call: NA; cdr3_aa: CASSLLLEYGYTF; cdr3_nt: TGTGCCAGCAGCTTATTACTAGAGTATGGCTACACCTTC
v_call: TRBV2; clone_size: NA; j_call: TRBJ2-7; d_call: TRBD2; cdr3_aa: CASSDLAESYEQYF; cdr3_nt: TGTGCCAGCAGTGACCTAGCGGAATCCTACGAGCAGTACTTC